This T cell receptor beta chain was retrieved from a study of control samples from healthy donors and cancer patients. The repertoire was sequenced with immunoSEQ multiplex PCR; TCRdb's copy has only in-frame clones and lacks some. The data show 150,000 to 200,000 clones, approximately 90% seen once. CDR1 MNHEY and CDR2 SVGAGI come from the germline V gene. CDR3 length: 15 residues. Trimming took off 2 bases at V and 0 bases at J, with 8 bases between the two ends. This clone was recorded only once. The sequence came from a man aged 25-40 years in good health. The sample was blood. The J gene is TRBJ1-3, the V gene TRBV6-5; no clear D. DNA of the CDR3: TGTGCCAGCAGTTACGACCGTAACTCTGGAAACACCATATATTTT. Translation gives CASSYDRNSGNTIYF.